Listed below are T cell receptor beta chains from one sample, sequenced in a study of spatial heterogeneity in lung cancer. MiXCR was run by TCRdb on the 5' RACE reads, yielding one entry per CDR3 protein. This table has around 87,000 distinct CDR3 sequences, about 12% appearing once. Sequencing used PBMCs, obtained at surgery. The receptors come from a male donor with early-stage non-small cell lung cancer. Each CDR3 is given with its conserved first and last residue. A D gene is named only where the DNA matches it firmly. Rows may omit the clone size; those that give it use once, few, many or a size class.

d_call: TRBD2
v_call: TRBV7-3
clone_size: few
j_call: TRBJ2-2
cdr3_aa: CASSLEGSGGPTGELFF
cdr3_nt: TGTGCCAGCAGCTTAGAGGGTAGCGGGGGCCCCACCGGGGAGCTGTTTTTT

d_call: NA
v_call: TRBV7-9
clone_size: NA
j_call: TRBJ2-7
cdr3_aa: CASSWGGLTAYEQYF
cdr3_nt: TGTGCCAGCAGCTGGGGCGGATTGACAGCTTACGAGCAGTACTTC

d_call: NA
v_call: TRBV30
clone_size: NA
j_call: TRBJ2-1
cdr3_aa: CAWLEEYEQFF
cdr3_nt: TGTGCCTGGCTGGAGGAGTATGAGCAGTTCTTC

d_call: NA
v_call: TRBV28
clone_size: NA
j_call: TRBJ1-1
cdr3_aa: CASSLLRYEAFF
cdr3_nt: TGTGCCAGCAGTTTGTTACGCTATGAAGCTTTCTTT

d_call: NA
v_call: TRBV2
clone_size: many
j_call: TRBJ2-2
cdr3_aa: CASSDTGNTGELFF
cdr3_nt: TGTGCCAGCAGTGATACCGGGAACACCGGGGAGCTGTTTTTT

d_call: NA
v_call: TRBV7-9
clone_size: few
j_call: TRBJ1-3
cdr3_aa: CASSLVLSGNTIYF
cdr3_nt: TGTGCCAGCAGCTTAGTACTCTCTGGAAACACCATATATTTT

d_call: TRBD2
v_call: TRBV7-7
clone_size: few
j_call: TRBJ2-5
cdr3_aa: CASSSRSGSRETQYF
cdr3_nt: TGTGCTAGCAGCTCGAGGAGCGGGAGTAGAGAGACCCAGTACTTC

d_call: TRBD1
v_call: TRBV11-1
clone_size: few
j_call: TRBJ2-5
cdr3_aa: CASSIRGTGEETQYF
cdr3_nt: TGTGCCAGCAGCATCCGGGGGACAGGGGAAGAGACCCAGTACTTC

d_call: NA
v_call: TRBV28
clone_size: NA
j_call: TRBJ2-7
cdr3_aa: CASSSPRPGGEQYF
cdr3_nt: TGTGCCAGCAGTTCCCCACGACCCGGAGGCGAGCAGTACTTC

d_call: NA
v_call: TRBV7-2
clone_size: NA
j_call: TRBJ2-2
cdr3_aa: CASSPSWSPPTGEQFF
cdr3_nt: TGTGCCAGCAGTCCCTCTTGGAGTCCCCCAACCGGGGAGCAGTTTTTT

d_call: NA
v_call: TRBV6-2/TRBV6-3
clone_size: many
j_call: TRBJ2-7
cdr3_aa: CASSSTRPRDEQYF
cdr3_nt: TGTGCCAGCAGTTCCACTCGGCCTAGGGACGAGCAGTACTTC

d_call: NA
v_call: TRBV2
clone_size: NA
j_call: TRBJ1-3
cdr3_aa: CASSEESVGGNTIYF
cdr3_nt: TGTGCCAGCAGTGAAGAGTCGGTGGGCGGAAACACCATATATTTT

d_call: TRBD2
v_call: TRBV3-1
clone_size: few
j_call: TRBJ2-3
cdr3_aa: CASSQALLAGADTQYF
cdr3_nt: TGTGCCAGCAGCCAAGCGTTGCTAGCGGGAGCCGATACGCAGTATTTT

d_call: NA
v_call: TRBV7-8
clone_size: few
j_call: TRBJ2-1
cdr3_aa: CASSALGEQFF
cdr3_nt: TGTGCCAGCAGCGCCCTTGGAGAGCAGTTCTTC

d_call: TRBD1
v_call: TRBV29-1
clone_size: many
j_call: TRBJ1-2
cdr3_aa: CSVEGGGQGRDGYTF
cdr3_nt: TGCAGCGTTGAAGGGGGAGGACAGGGGAGAGATGGCTACACCTTC

d_call: TRBD2
v_call: TRBV5-1
clone_size: few
j_call: TRBJ2-7
cdr3_aa: CASSSSGTSGRERQYF
cdr3_nt: TGCGCCAGCAGCTCCTCCGGGACTAGCGGGAGAGAAAGGCAGTACTTC

d_call: TRBD2
v_call: TRBV4-1
clone_size: NA
j_call: TRBJ2-1
cdr3_aa: CASSPTSGGSTDEQFF
cdr3_nt: TGCGCCAGCAGCCCGACTAGCGGGGGGAGTACCGATGAGCAGTTCTTC

d_call: NA
v_call: TRBV7-8
clone_size: few
j_call: TRBJ2-3
cdr3_aa: CASSLKRVGLTDTQYF
cdr3_nt: TGTGCCAGCAGCTTAAAACGGGTCGGACTCACAGATACGCAGTATTTT

d_call: NA
v_call: TRBV7-2
clone_size: NA
j_call: TRBJ2-3
cdr3_aa: CASSPQTGSDTQYF
cdr3_nt: TGTGCCAGCAGCCCACAGACAGGTTCAGATACGCAGTATTTT

d_call: NA
v_call: TRBV14
clone_size: NA
j_call: TRBJ2-7
cdr3_aa: CASSQFRELGYEQYF
cdr3_nt: TGTGCCAGCAGCCAATTCCGGGAGCTGGGGTACGAGCAGTACTTC

d_call: NA
v_call: TRBV20-1
clone_size: NA
j_call: TRBJ1-2
cdr3_aa: CSASRDKYYGYTF
cdr3_nt: TGCAGTGCTAGCCGGGACAAGTACTATGGCTACACCTTC

d_call: NA
v_call: TRBV9
clone_size: NA
j_call: TRBJ2-3
cdr3_aa: CASSPGGTDTQYF
cdr3_nt: TGTGCCAGCAGCCCTGGGGGGACAGATACGCAGTATTTT

d_call: NA
v_call: TRBV3-1
clone_size: NA
j_call: TRBJ1-5
cdr3_aa: CASSRSQGNQPQHF
cdr3_nt: TGTGCCAGCAGCCGGAGTCAGGGAAATCAGCCCCAGCATTTT

d_call: NA
v_call: TRBV6-2/TRBV6-3
clone_size: NA
j_call: TRBJ2-7
cdr3_aa: CASSYRDTYEQYF
cdr3_nt: TGTGCCAGCAGCTACAGGGATACCTACGAGCAGTACTTC

d_call: NA
v_call: TRBV6-5
clone_size: many
j_call: TRBJ2-7
cdr3_aa: CASRTGSYEQYF
cdr3_nt: TGTGCCAGCAGAACAGGGTCCTACGAGCAGTACTTC

d_call: TRBD1
v_call: TRBV6-5
clone_size: many
j_call: TRBJ2-7
cdr3_aa: CASIRDRTRHEQYF
cdr3_nt: TGTGCCAGCATCAGGGACAGGACCCGCCACGAGCAGTACTTC

d_call: NA
v_call: TRBV27
clone_size: few
j_call: TRBJ1-2
cdr3_aa: CASSLAGVGYGYTF
cdr3_nt: TGTGCCAGCAGTTTAGCCGGGGTCGGGTATGGCTACACCTTC

d_call: NA
v_call: TRBV3-1
clone_size: NA
j_call: TRBJ1-1
cdr3_aa: CASSRLPGQGTEAFF
cdr3_nt: TGTGCCAGCAGTCGTCTTCCGGGACAAGGCACTGAAGCTTTCTTT

d_call: NA
v_call: TRBV2
clone_size: NA
j_call: TRBJ1-5
cdr3_aa: CASTQVGGRGQPQHF
cdr3_nt: TGTGCCAGCACCCAGGTCGGGGGGCGAGGTCAGCCCCAGCATTTT

d_call: NA
v_call: TRBV28
clone_size: few
j_call: TRBJ2-2
cdr3_aa: CASRGRKEHTGELFF
cdr3_nt: TGTGCCAGCAGGGGACGGAAAGAGCACACCGGGGAGCTGTTTTTT

d_call: NA
v_call: TRBV19
clone_size: NA
j_call: TRBJ1-2
cdr3_aa: CASSMTASNYGYTF
cdr3_nt: TGTGCCAGTAGTATGACCGCATCTAACTATGGCTACACCTTC

d_call: TRBD2
v_call: TRBV28
clone_size: NA
j_call: TRBJ2-2
cdr3_aa: CASSGRLAGNTGELFF
cdr3_nt: TGTGCCAGCAGTGGAAGACTAGCGGGGAACACCGGGGAGCTGTTTTTT

d_call: NA
v_call: TRBV7-2
clone_size: few
j_call: TRBJ2-5
cdr3_aa: CASSSRAGETQYF
cdr3_nt: TGTGCCAGCAGCTCCCGGGCGGGGGAGACCCAGTACTTC

d_call: NA
v_call: TRBV20-1
clone_size: few
j_call: TRBJ2-1
cdr3_aa: CSASSPRGNEQFF
cdr3_nt: TGCAGTGCCTCATCCCCCCGGGGGAATGAGCAGTTCTTC

d_call: TRBD2
v_call: TRBV7-2
clone_size: many
j_call: TRBJ2-1
cdr3_aa: CASSLQRGLSSYNEQFF
cdr3_nt: TGTGCCAGCAGCTTACAGCGGGGGTTGAGCTCCTACAATGAGCAGTTCTTC

d_call: NA
v_call: TRBV14
clone_size: few
j_call: TRBJ2-3
cdr3_aa: CASTRTQRGEDTQYF
cdr3_nt: TGTGCCAGCACCAGAACCCAACGGGGAGAAGATACGCAGTATTTT